This T cell receptor beta chain was observed in a study of shared clonotypes between healthy human individuals. Per germline, CDR1 LGHNA and CDR2 YSLEER. There are 14 residues in the CDR3. V lost 2 bases to trimming and J lost 9 bases, with 17 bases between them. Only in-frame clones appear in the TCRdb table, and some are missing; sequencing was by immunoSEQ multiplex PCR. This sample has about 1.5 million clones, with 95% to 99% found just once. Material: naive CD4+ T cells sorted from blood. Subset indicated: CD45RA+ positively selected. This TCR was recovered from a man younger than 45 in good health. This chain links TRBV4-3 with TRBJ2-7; D is possibly TRBD1 (6 bases). CDR3 sequence (DNA): TGCGCCAGCAGCCAACTTCGGGGAACAGGGCGGCAGTACTTC. It specifies CASSQLRGTGRQYF.